Listed here are 30 T cell receptor beta chains from one sample, sequenced in a study of PD-L1 blockade in urothelial cancer. The method was immunoSEQ multiplex PCR; TCRdb's version includes in-frame clones alone and lacks a portion of them. The sample shows about 80,000 clones, 87% of them seen only once. Source: PBMCs, taken around atezolizumab (anti-PD-L1) treatment. The receptor set was obtained from a woman in her sixties or seventies with urothelial cancer.

The gene calls are TRBV11-2 and TRBJ1-3, with 7 bases lining up with TRBD1. Germline V gene data show CDR1 as SGHAT and CDR2 as FQNNGV. The CDR3 covers 15 residues. V was pared by 5 bases and J by 1 base, with 5 bases of the junction left unmatched. The CDR3 loop is CASSPRTGSGNTIYF. Here the CDR3 DNA reads TGTGCCAGCAGCCCCCGGACAGGTTCTGGAAACACCATATATTTT.

The sample holds a few counts of this clone. Here the CDR3 DNA reads TGTGCCAGTAGTACCGGACAGGGAGTTGAAAAACTGTTTTTT. Amino acids: CASSTGQGVEKLFF. The chain carries TRBV19 and TRBJ1-4; TRBD1 aligns across 8 bases. The V and J ends lost 4 bases and 7 bases, in that order; junction bases with no gene match: 5. CDR3 length: 14 residues. Germline V CDR1 and CDR2: LNHDA, SQIVND (reference sequence). Using reference TRBV19 and TRBJ1-4 for the parts outside the CDR3, the full variable domain is DGGITQSPKYLFRKEGQNVTLSCEQNLNHDAMYWYRQDPGQGLRLIYYSQIVNDFQKGDIAEGYSVSREKKESFPLTVTSAQKNPTAFYLCASSTGQGVEKLFFGSGTQLSVL.

The V gene is TRBV7-3, the J gene TRBJ2-2; D remains unclear. The CDR3 extends over 12 amino acids. Germline V gene sequence: CDR1 SGHTA, CDR2 FQGTGA. Trimming removed 2 bases at V and 6 bases at J, with 4 bases between. As DNA, the CDR3 is TGTGCCAGCAGCTTATACTCCGGGGAGCTGTTTTTT. Residues: CASSLYSGELFF.

The chain couples TRBV28 to TRBJ2-6; D remains ambiguous. This CDR3 spans 14 amino acids. Trimming removed 7 bases from V and 0 bases from J, with 7 bases in between. Germline V lookup: CDR1 MDHEN, CDR2 SYDVKM. In DNA form, the CDR3 reads TGTGCCAGCACCCGAGGCTCTGGGGCCAACGTCCTGACTTTC. This gives the protein CASTRGSGANVLTF.

V gene TRBV13 combines with J gene TRBJ1-2; 10 nucleotides line up with TRBD1. Trimming at V came to 3 bases and at J to 6 bases, leaving 10 bases not matched to a gene. This CDR3 is built from 16 residues. In germline, CDR1 is PRHDT, CDR2 FYEKMQ (reference sequence). CDR3 in amino acids: CASSFNRGTGANGYTF. Written as DNA, the CDR3 is TGTGCCAGCAGCTTTAATCGCGGGACAGGGGCGAATGGCTACACCTTC.

This chain joins TRBV30 and TRBJ2-7, with a possible D match to TRBD1 (6 bases). Germline CDR1 and CDR2: GTSNPN and SVGIG (reference sequence). Trimming removed 2 bases from V and 2 bases from J, with 19 bases in between. The CDR3 totals 16 residues. CDR3 bases: TGTGCCTGGAGTCGCACTACAGGGCTCCCGACCTACGAGCAGTACTTC. Translation gives CAWSRTTGLPTYEQYF.

The chain recombines TRBV9 with TRBJ2-4; D might be TRBD1 (6 bases). Germline CDR1 is SGDLS and CDR2 is YYNGEE. This CDR3 has 14 amino acids. The ends were cut back, 3 bases at V and 7 bases at J, with 14 bases in the middle. CDR3 sequence reads: CASSAPQGQNIQYF. In nucleotides, the CDR3 is TGTGCCAGCAGCGCACCGCAGGGGCAGAACATTCAGTACTTC.

This chain joins TRBV4-1 and TRBJ1-3, with 9 bases matching TRBD1. The J segment lost 6 bases and the V segment lost 3 bases, leaving 9 bases of the junction unmatched. CDR3 size: 16 residues. Germline V lookup: CDR1 MGHRA, CDR2 YSYEKL. CDR3 loop: CASSQGQGTSTNTIYF. The CDR3 DNA reads TGCGCCAGCAGCCAGGGACAGGGAACATCGACAAACACCATATATTTT.

The V gene is TRBV9, the J gene TRBJ2-5; D call uncertain. The CDR3 runs to 13 residues. Trimming took 0 bases from V and 3 from J, leaving 6 bases between them. CDR1 is SGDLS, CDR2 YYNGEE, per germline. The CDR3 sequence: CASSVGLKETQYF. In DNA, the CDR3 is TGTGCCAGCAGCGTAGGGCTGAAAGAGACCCAGTACTTC.

The chain recombines TRBV29-1 with TRBJ1-2; 7 nucleotides match TRBD1. J lost 7 bases, V lost 6 bases, and 8 bases had no gene match. The CDR3 is made up of 12 amino acids. The germline V gene has CDR1 SQVTM and CDR2 ANQGSEA. The CDR3 loop is CSVFPTGSGYTF. In nucleotides, the CDR3 is TGCAGCGTGTTTCCGACAGGGAGTGGCTACACCTTC.

V gene TRBV6-6 combines with J gene TRBJ1-2; the D gene is possibly TRBD1 (6 bases). The CDR3 is 15 amino acids. Germline CDR1 MNHNY, CDR2 SVGAGI (reference sequence). Trimming removed 4 bases from V and 1 base from J, with 13 bases in between. The chain's CDR3 is CASSSGQSFNYGYTF. CDR3 coding DNA: TGTGCCAGCAGTTCCGGACAGTCCTTTAACTATGGCTACACCTTC.

The rearrangement uses TRBV30 and TRBJ2-3; tentative D call: TRBD2 (5 bases). Trimming took off 3 bases at V and 3 bases at J, with 13 bases between the two ends. Germline CDR1 is GTSNPN and CDR2 is SVGIG (reference sequence). This CDR3 has 14 residues. The CDR3 bases are TGTGCCTGGAGGGAGGCAAGTGGAACAGATACGCAGTATTTT. Its protein is CAWREASGTDTQYF.

The rearrangement joins TRBV15 to TRBJ2-1, with 7 bases fitting TRBD1. V shed 0 bases and J 2 bases; nucleotides not matched to a gene: 10. The CDR3 totals 18 residues. Germline loops: CDR1 LNHNV, CDR2 YYDKDF (reference sequence). The CDR3 is CATSRDLTGWSTYNEQFF. The CDR3 nucleotides read TGTGCCACCAGCAGAGATCTGACAGGGTGGAGTACCTACAATGAGCAGTTCTTC. Full variable domain (outside the CDR3, taken from reference TRBV15 and TRBJ2-1): DAMVIQNPRYQVTQFGKPVTLSCSQTLNHNVMYWYQQKSSQAPKLLFHYYDKDFNNEADTPDNFQSRRPNTSFCFLDIRSPGLGDTAMYLCATSRDLTGWSTYNEQFFGPGTRLTVL.

This chain joins TRBV5-1 and TRBJ2-3, with D possibly TRBD1 on 6 matching bases. V shed 0 bases and J shed 5 bases, with 10 bases lying between them. In germline, CDR1 is SGHRS, CDR2 YFSETQ. The CDR3 sequence is 14 residues long. The CDR3 DNA follows: TGCGCCAGCAGCTTGGGACAGGCTGAAGATACGCAGTATTTT. This gives the protein CASSLGQAEDTQYF.

The chain employs TRBV10-3 and TRBJ1-1; D is perhaps TRBD1 (6 bases). This CDR3 contains 14 residues. CDR1 ENHRY and CDR2 SYGVKD come from the germline V gene. Trimming shortened V by 3 bases and J by 1 base, and 9 bases separated the two germline ends. The CDR3 DNA follows: TGTGCCATCAGTGACCGGGGGGCGAACACTGAAGCTTTCTTT. This sequence encodes CAISDRGANTEAFF.

This chain joins TRBV5-1 and TRBJ1-2; possibly TRBD1 for D (5 bases). With 3 bases removed from V and 4 bases from J, the gap between germline ends came to 19 bases. The germline V gene encodes CDR1 SGHRS and CDR2 YFSETQ. This CDR3 has 16 residues. The CDR3 reads CASSSPTDNGLYGYTF. CDR3 coding DNA: TGCGCCAGCAGCTCCCCGACAGATAATGGCCTCTATGGCTACACCTTC.

The J gene is TRBJ2-7, the V gene TRBV10-1, with D hard to call. This CDR3 has 14 amino acids. Germline CDR1 and CDR2: WNHNN and SYGVQD (reference sequence). V was trimmed by 0 bases and J by 2 bases, leaving 8 bases between them. The CDR3 reads CASSESQRPYEQYF. The CDR3 DNA is TGCGCCAGCAGTGAGTCGCAGAGGCCCTACGAGCAGTACTTC.

The chain links TRBV6-5 to TRBJ1-1, with D perhaps matching TRBD1 (5 bases). Germline loops: CDR1 MNHEY, CDR2 SVGAGI. Trimming took off 6 bases at V and 3 bases at J, with 14 bases between the two ends. This CDR3 has 14 amino acids. CDR3 in amino acids: CASSVGVGYTEAFF. The CDR3 coding sequence is TGTGCCAGCAGCGTAGGGGTCGGATACACTGAAGCTTTCTTT.

V gene TRBV6-1 combines with J gene TRBJ1-4, with D possibly matching TRBD1 (6 bases). The CDR3 contains 14 residues. With 3 bases removed from V and 5 bases from J, the gap between germline ends came to 10 bases. CDR1 is MNHNS and CDR2 is SASEGT in the germline V gene. This CDR3 reads CASSEGGRNEKLFF. CDR3 bases: TGTGCCAGCAGTGAGGGGGGGCGGAATGAAAAACTGTTTTTT.

The V gene is TRBV27, the J gene TRBJ1-2, with D tentatively TRBD1 (5 bases). Per germline, CDR1 MNHEY and CDR2 SMNVEV (reference sequence). The germline V and J ends were trimmed by 5 bases and 2 bases, with 15 bases remaining between them. The CDR3 has 15 residues. DNA of the CDR3: TGTGCCAGCAGTCCGACCCCTGGGGGGAACTATGGCTACACCTTC. Its translation: CASSPTPGGNYGYTF.

The rearrangement uses TRBV2 and TRBJ2-5; TRBD1 is a possible D gene (6 bases). This CDR3 has 16 amino acids. V lost 1 base to trimming and J lost 0 bases, with 12 bases between them. Per germline, CDR1 SNHLY and CDR2 FYNNEI. In DNA, the CDR3 is TGTGCCAGCAGTGAAGAGTGGACAGCGGACCAAGAGACCCAGTACTTC. Its translation: CASSEEWTADQETQYF. Full variable domain (missing parts from reference TRBV2 and TRBJ2-5): EPEVTQTPSHQVTQMGQEVILRCVPISNHLYFYWYRQILGQKVEFLVSFYNNEISEKSEIFDDQFSVERPDGSNFTLKIRSTKLEDSAMYFCASSEEWTADQETQYFGPGTRLLVL.

A remark on this clone: A read error is likely, as this CDR3 ends without the conserved phenylalanine or tryptophan. The chain employs TRBV6-5 and TRBJ1-6, with D possibly TRBD1 on 5 matching bases. CDR1 and CDR2 (germline): MNHEY, SVGAGI. The CDR3 loop spans 15 amino acids. Trimming took 7 bases from V and 6 from J, leaving 16 bases between them. The CDR3 DNA reads TGTGCCAGCAACCAAGACAGAAATTTTAATTCACCCCTCCACTCT. It is translated as CASNQDRNFNSPLHS.

The rearrangement links TRBV4-2 to TRBJ2-7; maybe TRBD2 (5 bases). This CDR3 spans 13 amino acids. V was pared by 4 bases and J by 1 base, with 8 bases between. CDR1 and CDR2 (germline): LGHNA, YNFKEQ. The CDR3 region is CASSRGLSYEQYF. DNA of the CDR3: TGTGCCAGCAGCCGCGGGTTGTCCTACGAGCAGTACTTC.

V and J are TRBV23-1 and TRBJ1-2, with TRBD1 matching 10 bases. TRBV23-1 is an ORF, with its function uncertain. CDR3 length: 14 amino acids. Trimming cost V 6 bases and J 7 bases; bases outside gene matches: 8. The CDR3 bases are TGCGCCAGCAGAGGGGGGACAGGGGAATCTGGCTACACCTTC. Its protein is CASRGGTGESGYTF.

The V and J genes are TRBV11-2 and TRBJ2-3; 12 positions match TRBD2. Germline lookup yields CDR1 SGHAT and CDR2 FQNNGV. CDR3 length equals 16 residues. V shed 5 bases and J 4 bases; nucleotides not matched to a gene: 7. The CDR3 DNA is TGTGCCAGCAGCCTCGGGACTAGCGGGCGGGCAGATACGCAGTATTTT. Translation: CASSLGTSGRADTQYF.

The chain employs TRBV5-1 and TRBJ2-7; the D gene is possibly TRBD1 (5 bases). The CDR3 is made up of 18 amino acids. CDR1 SGHRS and CDR2 YFSETQ come from the germline V gene. V was shortened by 1 base and J by 1 base, with 21 bases between the two germline ends. The CDR3 coding sequence is TGCGCCAGCAGCTTGTGGGGAATGGGGCAGACGATATCCTACGAGCAGTACTTC. Translating gives CASSLWGMGQTISYEQYF.

This clone appeared once. CDR3 sequence (DNA): TGTGCCATCAGTCGAAACGGGGGGGGCTCCAATGAGCAGTTCTTC. It codes for CAISRNGGGSNEQFF. The chain combines TRBV10-3 with TRBJ2-1; TRBD2 aligns across 8 bases. J gave up 6 bases and V 5 bases, and 9 bases lay outside the gene matches. Germline V gene lookup returns CDR1 ENHRY and CDR2 SYGVKD. The CDR3 covers 15 residues.

V usage is TRBV7-9 and J usage is TRBJ2-2; the D gene is possibly TRBD2 (5 bases). V was clipped by 1 base and J by 3 bases, with 9 bases between them. The germline V gene has CDR1 SEHNR and CDR2 FQNEAQ (reference sequence). The CDR3 covers 15 residues. The CDR3 here is CASSLDGSYTGELFF. Written as DNA, the CDR3 is TGTGCCAGCAGCTTAGATGGGAGTTACACCGGGGAGCTGTTTTTT.

The rearrangement links TRBV6-1 to TRBJ2-5; weak D call: TRBD1 (5 bases). Germline V gene data show CDR1 as MNHNS and CDR2 as SASEGT. There are 10 residues in the CDR3. V was trimmed by 9 bases and J by 4 bases, leaving 6 bases between them. CDR3 coding DNA: TGTGCCAGTCAGGGAGAGACCCAGTACTTC. Translation gives CASQGETQYF.

The CDR3: CASRQGALPYCEQYF. CDR3 in DNA: TGTGCCAGCAGACAGGGGGCGCTTCCTTACTGCGAGCAGTACTTC. V gene TRBV6-4 combines with J gene TRBJ2-7, with TRBD1 identical over 9 bases. Unmatched junction bases numbered 12, after V lost 6 bases and J lost 6 bases. The CDR3 extends over 15 amino acids. CDR1 MRHNA and CDR2 SNTAGT come from the germline V gene.